Included here is one TCR beta chain sequence, with context. Its antigen is unknown. Assay used: immunoSEQ multiplex PCR; TCRdb lists only in-frame clones, some missing. In the table there are some 84,000 clones, around nine tenths of which are singletons. The data are from a study of PD-1 blockade in classical Hodgkin lymphoma. Study context: Nivolumab dosed at 3 mg/kg went to patients intravenously every 2 weeks.

The CDR3 length is 15 residues. CDR1 is SGHDT and CDR2 is YYEEEE in the germline V gene. The V gene end was trimmed by 0 bases and the J gene end by 5 bases; junction bases not matched to a gene: 6. General observations from the study: Although disease activity or prior therapy may be involved, causes of the repertoire differences remain undefined. Complete responders' diversity at baseline resembled that of newly diagnosed patients. With CD4+ cells, TCR diversity rose significantly by C4D1, but not with CD8+ cells.

All trial patients relapsed after autologous stem cell transplantation. J is TRBJ1-2 and V is TRBV5-6, with TRBD1 matching 8 bases. This specimen was peripheral blood mononuclear cells (PBMCs), taken at baseline. The TCR was taken from a human donor with classical Hodgkin lymphoma. CDR3 residues: CASSLALRGQYGYTF. The CDR3, as DNA: TGTGCCAGCAGCTTGGCCCTCAGGGGGCAATATGGCTACACCTTC.